The 10 T cell receptor beta chains in this list originate from one sample, sequenced in a study of tumor-infiltrating lymphocytes in primary liver carcinoma. The researchers produced TCR beta cDNA from around 0.5 ug total RNA with a constant-region primer. It was through three nested multiplex PCR rounds of slightly modified ARM-PCR that TCR beta libraries arose. Investigators reported that the first two PCR rounds, at 10 to 11 cycles each, used TRBV1-TRBV30 forward primers with a C-beta reverse primer. MiXCR, run by TCRdb on the multiplex PCR reads, gives a single entry per CDR3 protein. The sample yields 110,000 or so distinct CDR3 sequences, about four fifths seen once. Co-extracted RNA and DNA came from 20-30 mg of unsorted bulk tissue. Sequencing was carried out using liver tumor tissue from sampling region 3. Subset defined: tumor region T3, left-lateral pole. Source of these receptors: a man aged 40-50 years with primary liver carcinoma and hepatitis B virus infection.

Remarks on this clonotype: Sequence at one end of the junction differs from germline and may be a read error. V is TRBV6-5 and J is TRBJ2-7; D ambiguous. Germline V CDR1 and CDR2: MNHEY, SVGAGI. CDR3 size: 13 residues. CDR3 sequence: CASSYLRSYEQYF. The CDR3 coding sequence is TGTGCCAGCAGTTACTTGAGGTCCTATGAGCAGTACTTC.

Comment on this clonotype: As the CDR3 is not closed by the conserved phenylalanine or tryptophan, this likely results from a read error. The chain recombines TRBV20-1 with TRBJ1-1; a possible D gene is TRBD1 (6 bases). Per germline, CDR1 DFQATT and CDR2 SNEGSKA (reference sequence). The V and J ends lost 5 bases and 4 bases respectively, with 20 bases between them. This CDR3 spans 15 amino acids. CDR3 residues: CSARGGTGVGTEAFI. The CDR3, as DNA: TGCAGTGCTCGAGGGGGGACGGGTGTCGGCACTGAAGCTTTCATT.

The rearrangement uses TRBV10-3 and TRBJ2-6, with unresolved D. This CDR3 has 16 amino acids. CDR1 and CDR2 from the germline V gene are ENHRY and SYGVKD. V shed 4 bases and J shed 6 bases, with 16 bases lying between them. The CDR3 coding sequence is TGTGCCATCAGTGTCGGTCGGAACTCAGTGGCCAACGTCCTGACTTTC. Amino acid sequence: CAISVGRNSVANVLTF.

A remark on this clonotype: The junction does not match germline at one end; this may be a read error. V usage is TRBV24-1 and J usage is TRBJ2-7, with 10 bases that match TRBD1. The germline CDR1 and CDR2 sequences are KGHDR and SFDVKD. The CDR3 consists of 15 residues. The CDR3 DNA sequence: TGTGTCACCAGGTGGCCGGGACAGGGGTCCTACGAGCGGTACTTC. It is translated as CVTRWPGQGSYERYF.

Comment on this clonotype: A read error may produce the germline difference seen at one junction end. The chain uses TRBV5-1 and TRBJ2-3; TRBD2 agrees at 15 bases. The CDR3 sequence is 15 residues long. Germline V gene data show CDR1 as SGHRS and CDR2 as YFSETQ. CDR3 DNA sequence: TGCGCTAGCAGGACTAGCGGGAGGGCTGCAGATACGCATTATTTT. As protein: CASRTSGRAADTHYF.

This clonotype came up once. One end of the junction fails to match germline, which may point to a read error. The J gene is TRBJ1-2, the V gene TRBV6-5; TRBD1 is a possible D gene (5 bases). The CDR3 is made up of 13 amino acids. The germline V gene has CDR1 MNHEY and CDR2 SVGAGI. For the CDR3, the DNA is TGTGCCAGCAGTCGGGGACGGCGTGAAGGCTACATCTTC. Protein product: CASSRGRREGYIF.

V is TRBV11-2 and J is TRBJ2-7, with D possibly TRBD1 on 6 matching bases. Germline V gene data show CDR1 as SGHAT and CDR2 as FQNNGV. There are 15 residues in the CDR3. The V gene lost 4 bases and the J gene lost 6 bases, with 19 bases spanning the gap. The CDR3 DNA follows: TGTGCCAGCAGCTCCGGACAGCTCTACGCGCCCGAGCAGTACTTC. The encoded protein is CASSSGQLYAPEQYF.

The chain links TRBV6-2 or TRBV6-3 to TRBJ1-5; D is possibly TRBD1 (6 bases). V gave up 6 bases and J gave up 12 bases, with 24 bases separating them. The CDR3 sequence is 15 residues long. Germline CDR1 MNHEY, CDR2 SVGEGT. The CDR3 bases are TGTGCCAGCAGCTACAGGGAGGACAGAAATCGGCTCCAGCATTTT. This encodes CASSYREDRNRLQHF.

The chain joins TRBV5-4 to TRBJ1-5, with TRBD1 identical over 7 bases. V dropped 4 bases and J dropped 9; count of bases not matched to a gene: 10. Germline loops: CDR1 SGHNT, CDR2 YYREEE (reference sequence). This CDR3 comprises 14 residues. The CDR3 is CASSLGGVVPPQHF. The CDR3 region has the DNA TGTGCCAGCAGCCTAGGGGGCGTCGTTCCGCCCCAGCATTTT.

Points on this clonotype: Relative to the germline gene, one junction end is altered; a read error may explain this. V gene TRBV11-2 combines with J gene TRBJ2-2; D is possibly TRBD1 (6 bases). The CDR3 runs to 16 residues. CDR1 is SGHAT, CDR2 FQNNGV, per germline. In DNA form, the CDR3 reads TGTACCAGCGGCTTGCAGGGGTTTTCAGGCGCCGGGGAGCCGTTTTTT. Its translation is CTSGLQGFSGAGEPFF.